These T cell receptor beta chains were read from a single sample in a study of blood T cells in healthy people across ages. TCRdb reanalysed the 5' RACE reads using MiXCR and keeps one entry per CDR3 protein. This sample has hundreds of thousands of distinct CDR3 sequences, with roughly 56% found just once. Sequenced material: blood. Every receptor here comes from a man aged 35-49 years in good health. CDR3s include the opening cysteine and the closing phenylalanine or tryptophan. The order of the fields is V gene, D gene, J gene, clone size, CDR3 DNA, CDR3 protein. D genes are given only for firm matches. The size entry is marked missing in some rows and otherwise reads once, few, many or a size class.

V gene: TRBV7-3; D gene: TRBD2; J gene: TRBJ2-3; clone size: .; CDR3 DNA: TGTGCCAGCAGCCTAGGGACCGGGACTAGCGGGGGGGCCGGGACAGATACGCAGTATTTT; CDR3 protein: CASSLGTGTSGGAGTDTQYF
V gene: TRBV27; D gene: .; J gene: TRBJ2-5; clone size: once; CDR3 DNA: TGTGCCAGTACTCACGCCCAGGGCAGCTTTCGGACCCAGTACTTC; CDR3 protein: CASTHAQGSFRTQYF
V gene: TRBV9; D gene: .; J gene: TRBJ2-2; clone size: few; CDR3 DNA: TGTGCCAGCAGCGTAGTCACGAACACCGGGGAGCTGTTTTTT; CDR3 protein: CASSVVTNTGELFF
V gene: TRBV4-3; D gene: .; J gene: TRBJ2-5; clone size: .; CDR3 DNA: TGCGCCAGCAGCCAAGAACCAGCGGTCCAAGAGACCCAGTACTTC; CDR3 protein: CASSQEPAVQETQYF
V gene: TRBV28; D gene: TRBD2; J gene: TRBJ2-5; clone size: .; CDR3 DNA: TGTGCTAGCAGTTTTTTTCTCGCGGGGGGATCCGGAGAGACCCAGTACTTC; CDR3 protein: CASSFFLAGGSGETQYF
V gene: TRBV7-2; D gene: .; J gene: TRBJ2-5; clone size: .; CDR3 DNA: TGTGCCAGCAGCTTAGTCGGACTAATCCACAATGAGCAGTACTTC; CDR3 protein: CASSLVGLIHNEQYF
V gene: TRBV12-3/TRBV12-4; D gene: .; J gene: TRBJ2-1; clone size: once; CDR3 DNA: TGTGCCAGCAGTCCCGCCAGCGGGTACAATGAGCAGTTCTTC; CDR3 protein: CASSPASGYNEQFF
V gene: TRBV15; D gene: TRBD1; J gene: TRBJ2-6; clone size: .; CDR3 DNA: TGTGCCACCAGCAGACTGAGGACAACAGGGGGGTATTCGGGGGCCAACGTCCTGACTTTC; CDR3 protein: CATSRLRTTGGYSGANVLTF
V gene: TRBV5-1; D gene: .; J gene: TRBJ2-2; clone size: few; CDR3 DNA: TGCGCCAGCAGCTTGGAGCCCACAGGGACCGGGGAGCTGTTTTTT; CDR3 protein: CASSLEPTGTGELFF
V gene: TRBV20-1; D gene: .; J gene: TRBJ1-2; clone size: .; CDR3 DNA: TGCAGTGTTGGAAGTGGAGACAACCGCTACACCTTC; CDR3 protein: CSVGSGDNRYTF
V gene: TRBV28; D gene: .; J gene: TRBJ2-7; clone size: .; CDR3 DNA: TGTGCCAGCATCAGAGACACCTACGAGCAGTACTTC; CDR3 protein: CASIRDTYEQYF
V gene: TRBV10-2; D gene: .; J gene: TRBJ2-7; clone size: .; CDR3 DNA: TGCGCCAGCAGTGCGCGGGACCTTGTTTACGAGCAGTACTTC; CDR3 protein: CASSARDLVYEQYF
V gene: TRBV5-1; D gene: .; J gene: TRBJ2-3; clone size: .; CDR3 DNA: TGCGCCAGCAGCTTTGTGATCACAGATGCGCAGTATTTT; CDR3 protein: CASSFVITDAQYF
V gene: TRBV9; D gene: .; J gene: TRBJ1-6; clone size: many; CDR3 DNA: TGTGCCAGCAGCGTGGGACCCACGGTCGATTCACCCCTCCACTTT; CDR3 protein: CASSVGPTVDSPLHF
V gene: TRBV20-1; D gene: .; J gene: TRBJ2-3; clone size: .; CDR3 DNA: TGCAGTGCTAGAGCTTCCAGACAGACACCTCCAGATACGCAGTATTTT; CDR3 protein: CSARASRQTPPDTQYF
V gene: TRBV4-2; D gene: TRBD2; J gene: TRBJ2-1; clone size: .; CDR3 DNA: TGTGCCAGCAGCCAAGATCGGCCGGGACTAGCGGTCTTAAGCTCCTACAATGAGCAGTTCTTC; CDR3 protein: CASSQDRPGLAVLSSYNEQFF